The present T cell receptor (beta chain) was sequenced within a study of T cell repertoires in cytomegalovirus infection. Looking at the study overall: HLA-B-restricted CMV epitopes that are well studied were used alongside recently identified HLA-C-restricted ones. Shared public TCR beta signatures pointed to both CMV infection and a matching HLA type.

TCRdb recomputed calls from the reads with MiXCR, one row per CDR3 protein. The data contain about half a million distinct CDR3 sequences, 40% to 50% of them singletons. As concerns this clonotype: The antigen remains undetermined.

The material was cultured PBMCs, obtained from culture after CMV antigen stimulation. This TCR came from a human donor in good health (CMV status not recorded). Some clones in this sample may be carry-over from other donors' samples.

The CDR3, as DNA: TGTGCCATCAGTGAGTCGACCGGAGTGCAGCCCCAGCATTTT. Its protein product is CAISESTGVQPQHF. The genes are TRBV10-3 and TRBJ1-5; no clear D gene. This CDR3 is 14 amino acids long. CDR1 ENHRY and CDR2 SYGVKD come from the germline V gene. Trimming took off 0 bases at V and 7 bases at J, with 10 bases between the two ends.